One sample yielded the 8 T cell receptor beta chains listed below, sequenced in a study of PD-1 blockade in classical Hodgkin lymphoma. Time point here: cycle 4 day 1 (C4D1), after 5 to 7 weeks of nivolumab. Every single patient, without exception, relapsed after autologous stem cell transplantation, and brentuximab vedotin exposure varied. Thawed PBMCs underwent magnetic negative selection to yield purified CD4+ T cells. Clones were sequenced by immunoSEQ multiplex PCR, and TCRdb holds only the in-frame ones, with some missing. The data contain 15,000 to 20,000 clones, approximately 77% of them singletons. The sample was CD4+ T cells from blood, taken before the fourth cycle of nivolumab. These receptors originate from a human donor with classical Hodgkin lymphoma.

The chain carries TRBV5-4 and TRBJ1-1; D gene unclear. Germline V gene data show CDR1 as SGHNT and CDR2 as YYREEE (reference sequence). The CDR3 loop spans 12 amino acids. V lost 5 bases to trimming and J lost 7 bases, with 12 bases between them. The DNA for the CDR3 is TGTGCCAGCAGTTTTGACTTGAGTGAAGCTTTCTTT. Translating gives CASSFDLSEAFF.

The gene calls are TRBV7-2 and TRBJ1-2; no clear D. Germline CDR1 reads SGHTA; CDR2 reads FQGNSA. Trimming left V 4 bases short and J 3 bases short, with 6 bases between. This CDR3 spans 12 amino acids. CDR3 sequence: CASSSRDYGYTF. The CDR3 bases are TGTGCCAGCAGCTCCCGGGACTATGGCTACACCTTC.

This clone turned up a few times. The chain uses TRBV10-3 and TRBJ2-7; D may be TRBD1 (6 bases). This CDR3 region has 13 residues. Per germline, CDR1 ENHRY and CDR2 SYGVKD. Trimming shortened V by 5 bases and J by 3 bases, and 11 bases separated the two germline ends. The CDR3 DNA follows: TGTGCCATCAGTACTGGACAGAACTACGAGCAGTACGTC. Protein product: CAISTGQNYEQYV.

The table lists this clone with a few counts. The V and J genes are TRBV19 and TRBJ2-1, with D tentatively TRBD2 (6 bases). V lost 6 bases and J lost 5, with 14 bases in between. The CDR3 is made up of 14 amino acids. Germline CDR1 LNHDA, CDR2 SQIVND (reference sequence). This chain's CDR3 is CASRLLALNNEQFF. The DNA for the CDR3 is TGTGCCAGTAGATTACTAGCATTGAACAATGAGCAGTTCTTC.

This clone is a singleton in its sample. Other DNA sequences in the sample encode the same CDR3. This chain links TRBV2 with TRBJ2-5; no firm D call. V lost 1 base to trimming and J lost 2 bases, with 5 bases between them. Germline V gene data show CDR1 as SNHLY and CDR2 as FYNNEI. The CDR3 length is 13 residues. The CDR3 coding sequence is TGTGCCAGCAGTGAAGGGGCACAAGAGACCCAGTACTTC. The encoded protein is CASSEGAQETQYF.

This sequence joins TRBV7-2 and TRBJ1-2, with D maybe TRBD1 (6 bases). Looked up from germline, CDR1 is SGHTA and CDR2 is FQGNSA. The CDR3 length is 14 residues. Trimming left V 5 bases short and J 3 bases short, with 13 bases between. This CDR3 reads CASSLQTGYYGYTF. The DNA of the CDR3 is TGTGCCAGCAGCCTACAGACAGGCTACTATGGCTACACCTTC.

CDR3 DNA sequence: TGTGCCAGCAGTTTAGCGGGGAACAACTACGAGCAGTACTTC. Residues: CASSLAGNNYEQYF. V and J are TRBV2 and TRBJ2-7; TRBD2 aligns across 8 bases. Germline V gene lookup returns CDR1 SNHLY and CDR2 FYNNEI. The CDR3 runs 14 residues. J lost 3 bases, V lost 5 bases, and 6 bases had no gene match. The entire variable domain, with the rest obtained from reference TRBV2 and TRBJ2-7, is as follows: EPEVTQTPSHQVTQMGQEVILRCVPISNHLYFYWYRQILGQKVEFLVSFYNNEISEKSEIFDDQFSVERPDGSNFTLKIRSTKLEDSAMYFCASSLAGNNYEQYFGPGTRLTVT.

The chain uses TRBV4-2 and TRBJ2-6; D not certain. CDR1 LGHNA and CDR2 YNFKEQ come from the germline V gene. Trimming stripped 1 base from V and 1 base from J, with 8 bases between. This CDR3 has 16 residues. The CDR3 spells CASSQVAGSGANVLTF. DNA for the CDR3: TGTGCCAGCAGCCAAGTAGCTGGGTCTGGGGCCAACGTCCTGACTTTC.